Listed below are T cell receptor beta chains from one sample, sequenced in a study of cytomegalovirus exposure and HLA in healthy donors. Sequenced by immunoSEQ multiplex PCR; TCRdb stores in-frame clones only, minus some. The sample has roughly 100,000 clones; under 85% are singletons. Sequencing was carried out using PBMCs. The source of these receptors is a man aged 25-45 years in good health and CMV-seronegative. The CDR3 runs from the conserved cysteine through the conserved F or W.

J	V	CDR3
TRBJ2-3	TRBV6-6	CASSYRETDTQYF
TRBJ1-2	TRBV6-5	CASSYSTGAGYTF
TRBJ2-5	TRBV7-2	CASSSDYGETQYF
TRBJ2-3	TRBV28	CASSFWGGGTDTQYF
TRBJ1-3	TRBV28	CASGTGGSGNTIYF
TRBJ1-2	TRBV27	CASAGGYGYTF
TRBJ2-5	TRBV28	CASSLLGQGVETQYF
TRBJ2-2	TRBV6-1	CASSDTGTGGAGELFF
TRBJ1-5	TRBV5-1	CASSLNTGPNQPQHF
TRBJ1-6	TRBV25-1	CATQGQYNSPLHF
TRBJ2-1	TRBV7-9	CASSYPRGNRNEQFF
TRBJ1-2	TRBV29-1	CSGALAARDGYTF
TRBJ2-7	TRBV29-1	CSVYPGTGEGQYF
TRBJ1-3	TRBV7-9	CASSSTQGAGNTIYF
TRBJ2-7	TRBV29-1	CSVEDRSGSGYEQYF
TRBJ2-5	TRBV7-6	CASSLASRGQETQYF
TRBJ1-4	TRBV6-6	CASTHTNEKLFF
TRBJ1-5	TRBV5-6	CASSSGQVAQPQHF
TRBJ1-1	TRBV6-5	CASSYRQAWEAFF
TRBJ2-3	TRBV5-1	CASSWGQSTDTQYF
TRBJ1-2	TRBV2	CASRLQGAVANYGYTF
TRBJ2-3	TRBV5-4	CASSRLGGDTQYF
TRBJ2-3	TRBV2	CASSPGLESTDTQYF
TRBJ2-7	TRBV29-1	CSVAQGASEQYF
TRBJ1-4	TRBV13	CASSFSQGATNEKLFF
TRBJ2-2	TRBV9	CASSHPKASGVNTGELFF
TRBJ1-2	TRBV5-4	CASSPRLNYGYTF
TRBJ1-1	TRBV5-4	CASSRDRQSEAFF
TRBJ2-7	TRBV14	CASSQKPVHYEQYF
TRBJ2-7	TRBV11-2	CASSPAYEQYF
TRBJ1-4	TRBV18	CASSRLTGRDEKLFF
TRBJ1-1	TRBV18	CASSPGTNTEAFF
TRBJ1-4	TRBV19	CASSIQYWTGATNEKLFF
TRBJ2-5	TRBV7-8	CASSLRSETQYF
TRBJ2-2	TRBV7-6	CASSPYQSELFF
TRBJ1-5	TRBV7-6	CASSSSPGALNQPQHF
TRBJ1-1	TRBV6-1	CASSENWDLNTEAFF
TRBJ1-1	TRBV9	CASSVANGEAFF
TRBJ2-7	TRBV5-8	CASSLRGRAEEQYF
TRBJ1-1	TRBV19	CASTTGTARDLNTEAFF
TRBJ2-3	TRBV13	CASSLGLAGGTGNTQYF
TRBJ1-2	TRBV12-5	CASGTGTAIFYGYTF
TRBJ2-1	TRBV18	CASSTAGQAYNEQFF
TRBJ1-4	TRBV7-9	CASSLGRTTNEKLFF
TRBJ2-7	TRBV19	CASSLAGDYEQYF
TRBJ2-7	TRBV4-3	CASRSKTGEQYF